This T cell receptor (beta chain) was found in a study of OX40 agonist ivuxolimab in advanced cancers. Study overall: Patients receiving dose escalation had hepatocellular carcinoma, melanoma, renal cell or head and neck cancer.

As regards this clone: Its antigen remains unidentified.

Study findings and constraints: No determination was made of the antigen specificity of the expanded peripheral T cells.

Trimming took off 4 bases at V and 5 bases at J, with 9 bases between the two ends. CDR1 is SGHVS, CDR2 FNYEAQ, per germline. This CDR3 has 13 residues. Repertoires were generated with immunoSEQ multiplex PCR, while TCRdb's copy carries only in-frame clones and drops some. In the table there are around 70,000 clones, 65% to 85% of which are singletons. The chain has TRBV7-6 and TRBJ1-5; D ambiguous. This TCR was recovered from an adult with an advanced solid tumor such as melanoma, head and neck, liver or kidney cancer. Here the sequenced sample was CD4+ or CD8+ T cells sorted from blood, taken in a trial of the OX40 agonist ivuxolimab. Here the CDR3 reads CASSSSRYQPQHF. The CDR3 DNA is TGTGCCAGCAGCTCCAGTCGATATCAGCCCCAGCATTTT.